This T cell receptor (beta chain) was identified in a study of response to subunit inactivated influenza vaccine. TCRdb independently ran MiXCR on the RT-PCR reads; one entry per CDR3 protein. The sample carries about 570,000 distinct CDR3 sequences, approximately 10% recorded once. The J segment lost 0 bases and the V segment lost 1 base, leaving 4 bases of the junction unmatched. Germline assignment: CDR1 MNHEY and CDR2 SMNVEV (reference sequence). The CDR3 runs to 16 residues. This clonotype has a handful of counts. This same sample was also taken into another study, of T cells expressing NK-cell markers. That work adds: Template switching by 5'RACE with UMIs generated the TCR beta cDNA.

The sample in question was PBMCs from blood, obtained on the day of vaccination. The sequence was obtained from a man aged 45-65 years who received an inactivated influenza vaccine. This sequence joins TRBV27 and TRBJ1-1, with 8 bases matching TRBD1. The CDR3 sequence is CASSLLGDRMNTEAFF. The CDR3 region has the DNA TGTGCCAGCAGTTTATTGGGGGACAGGATGAACACTGAAGCTTTCTTT.